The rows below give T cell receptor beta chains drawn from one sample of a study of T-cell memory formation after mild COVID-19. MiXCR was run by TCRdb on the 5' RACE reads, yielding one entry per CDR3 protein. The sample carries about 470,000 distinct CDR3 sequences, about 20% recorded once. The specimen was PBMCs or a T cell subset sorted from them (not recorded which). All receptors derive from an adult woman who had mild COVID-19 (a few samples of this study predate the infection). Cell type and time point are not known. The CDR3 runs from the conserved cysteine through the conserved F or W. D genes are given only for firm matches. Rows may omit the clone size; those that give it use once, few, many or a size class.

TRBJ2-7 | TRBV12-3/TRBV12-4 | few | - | TGTGCCAGCAGTTTAGTTGGTCTGGGGGAGCAGTACTTC | CASSLVGLGEQYF
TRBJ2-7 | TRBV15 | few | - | TGTGCCACCAGCAGAGACTACTACGAGCAGTACTTC | CATSRDYYEQYF
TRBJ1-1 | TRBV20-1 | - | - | TGCAGTGCTAGTAAGGGCAGGGCTAACACTGAAGCTTTCTTT | CSASKGRANTEAFF
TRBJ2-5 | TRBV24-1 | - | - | TGTGCCACCGGGGGCGGGTGGGCCCAAGAGACCCAGTACTTC | CATGGGWAQETQYF
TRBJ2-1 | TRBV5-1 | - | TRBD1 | TGCGCCAGCAGCTTGTCAGGGGGCCAGGGTAGCAGCTACAATGAGCAGTTCTTC | CASSLSGGQGSSYNEQFF
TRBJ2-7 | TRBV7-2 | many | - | TGTGCCAGCAGCTTAGTCCTTGCAGGGGGGGTACCCTACGAGCAGTACTTC | CASSLVLAGGVPYEQYF
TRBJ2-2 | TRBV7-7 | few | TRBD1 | TGTGCTAGCAGCAAAAGACAGGGGCCGAACACCGGGGAGCTGTTTTTT | CASSKRQGPNTGELFF
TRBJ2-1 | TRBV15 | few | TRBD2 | TGTGCCACCAGCAGATCACTGACTAGCGGGATCAATGAGCAGTTCTTC | CATSRSLTSGINEQFF
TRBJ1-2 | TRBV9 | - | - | TGTGCCAGCAGCGGTATTGGCCGCACCGGACATGGCTACACCTTC | CASSGIGRTGHGYTF
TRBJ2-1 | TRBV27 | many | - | TGTGCCAGTAATGTAGGGGGTAACCACCGGTCCACGCAGTTCTTC | CASNVGGNHRSTQFF
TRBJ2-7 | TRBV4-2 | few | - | TGTGCCAGCAGCCAAGATCAGGGACTCTCCTACGAGCAGTACTTC | CASSQDQGLSYEQYF
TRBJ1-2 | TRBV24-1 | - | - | TGTGCCACCAGTGCCTCCTACGAGAGAAACTATGGCTACACCTTC | CATSASYERNYGYTF
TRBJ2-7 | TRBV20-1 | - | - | TGCAGTGCTACCATTGACAGGCTGGGCGAGCAGTACTTC | CSATIDRLGEQYF
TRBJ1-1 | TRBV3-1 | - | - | TGTGCCAGCAGCCCTATACTCGAAATGAACACTGAAGCTTTCTTT | CASSPILEMNTEAFF
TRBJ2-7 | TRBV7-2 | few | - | TGTGCCAGCAGCTTGAGCAGGGCCAAGGAGCAGTACTTC | CASSLSRAKEQYF
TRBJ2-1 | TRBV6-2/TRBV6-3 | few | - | TGTGCCAGCAGTGTGAGGGGAGGTGCGTACAATGAGCAGTTCTTC | CASSVRGGAYNEQFF
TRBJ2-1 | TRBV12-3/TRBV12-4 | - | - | TGTGCCAGCAGTTTAGCCCCACTTCCCCACAATGAGCAGTTCTTC | CASSLAPLPHNEQFF
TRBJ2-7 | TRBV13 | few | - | TGTGCCAGCAGCTTACACAGATCCTACGAGCAGTACTTC | CASSLHRSYEQYF
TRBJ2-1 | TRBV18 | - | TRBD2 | TGTGCCAGCTCACCCGGACTCGGCGGGAGGGCAGGAGAGCAGTTCTTC | CASSPGLGGRAGEQFF
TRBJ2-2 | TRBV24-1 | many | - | TGTGCCACCAGTGACCTGGGAGGACCGGGACAGCAAATGTTTTTT | CATSDLGGPGQQMFF
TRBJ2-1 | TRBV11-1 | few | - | TGTGCCAGCAGCACTTTGCGGAAAGCCTACAATGAGCAGTTCTTC | CASSTLRKAYNEQFF
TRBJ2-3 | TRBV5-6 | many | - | TGTGCCAGCAGTCGGGCAGGGGCCACAGATACGCAGTATTTT | CASSRAGATDTQYF
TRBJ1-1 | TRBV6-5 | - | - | TGTGCCAGGAACCCGGGACGCGAAGCTTTCTTT | CARNPGREAFF
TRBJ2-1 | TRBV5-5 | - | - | TGTGCCAGCAGCTTGACCCAGTACAATGAGCAGTTCTTC | CASSLTQYNEQFF
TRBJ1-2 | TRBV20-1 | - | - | TGCAGTGCCCTTCATAATAACTATGGCTACACCTTC | CSALHNNYGYTF
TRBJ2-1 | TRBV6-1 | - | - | TGTGCCAGCAGTGAATGGGGGATTGAGCAGTTCTTC | CASSEWGIEQFF
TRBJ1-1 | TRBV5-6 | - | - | TGTGCCAGCAGCTTGGGGCGGGCCTCTAGCACTGAAGCTTTCTTT | CASSLGRASSTEAFF
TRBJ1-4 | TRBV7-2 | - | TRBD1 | TGTGCCAGCAGCCGAGACAGGGGAAAACTGTTTTTT | CASSRDRGKLFF
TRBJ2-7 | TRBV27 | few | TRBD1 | TGTGCCAGCAGTTTATTAGGGACAGGCTACGAGCAGTACTTC | CASSLLGTGYEQYF
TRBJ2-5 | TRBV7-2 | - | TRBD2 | TGTGCCAGCAGCCGACGGGAGCTAGCGGGGACCGAGACCCAGTACTTC | CASSRRELAGTETQYF
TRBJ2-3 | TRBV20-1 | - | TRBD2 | TGCAGTGCGTATGGAGGGAGGGTGAGCACAGATACGCAGTATTTT | CSAYGGRVSTDTQYF
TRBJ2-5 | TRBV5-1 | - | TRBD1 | TGCGCCAGCAGCTTGGTTGGGGACAGTGGGGAGACCCAGTACTTC | CASSLVGDSGETQYF
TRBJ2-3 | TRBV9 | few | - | TGTGCCAGCAGCCCCCGGTCGGGGGCGCTCACAGATACGCAGTATTTT | CASSPRSGALTDTQYF
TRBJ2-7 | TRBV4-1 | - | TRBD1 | TGCGCCAGCAGCCAAGAAGGACAGGTCTACGAGCAGTACTTC | CASSQEGQVYEQYF
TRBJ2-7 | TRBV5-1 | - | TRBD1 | TGCGCCAGCAGCAAAGGACAGGGAGCCTACGAGCAGTACTTC | CASSKGQGAYEQYF
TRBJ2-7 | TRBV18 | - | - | TGTGCCAGCTCACCAGAGGCAGGGAGCTACGAGCAGTACTTC | CASSPEAGSYEQYF
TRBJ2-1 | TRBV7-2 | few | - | TGTGCCAGCAGCTCGGGACTTGGCGCCGTTGAGCAGTTCTTC | CASSSGLGAVEQFF
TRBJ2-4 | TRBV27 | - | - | TGTGCCAGCAGTTTAGGGACCAGGGGAGCCAAAAACATTCAGTACTTC | CASSLGTRGAKNIQYF
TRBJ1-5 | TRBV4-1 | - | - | TGCGCCAGCAGCCAAGGAGGCCGAGGGGATCAGCCCCAGCATTTT | CASSQGGRGDQPQHF
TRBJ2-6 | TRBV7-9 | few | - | TGTGCCAGCAGCTTATCAGGTGGCGGGGCCAACGTCCTGACTTTC | CASSLSGGGANVLTF
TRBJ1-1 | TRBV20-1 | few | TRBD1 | TGCAGTGCTTACGACAGGGGGCGGAGGAACACTGAAGCTTTCTTT | CSAYDRGRRNTEAFF
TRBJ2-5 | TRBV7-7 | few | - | TGTGCCAGCAGCCCCCGTTATGGACAAGAGACCCAGTACTTC | CASSPRYGQETQYF
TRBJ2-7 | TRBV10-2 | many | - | TGCGCCAGCAGTACTCAGGCACAGACCTACGAGCAGTACTTC | CASSTQAQTYEQYF
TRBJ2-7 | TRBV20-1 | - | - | TGCAGTGCGTATCGCGGGGCGGACTACGAGCAGTACTTC | CSAYRGADYEQYF
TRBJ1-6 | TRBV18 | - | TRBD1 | TGTGCCAGCTCGAAGGGACAGGTCGATAATTCACCCCTCCACTTT | CASSKGQVDNSPLHF
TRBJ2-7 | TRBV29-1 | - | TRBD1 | TGCAGCGTTCAAGACAGGGGGGCGAAGTACGAGCAGTACTTC | CSVQDRGAKYEQYF
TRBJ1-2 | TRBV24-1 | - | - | TGTGCCACCAGTGATTTTGACACCTCCTATGGCTACACCTTC | CATSDFDTSYGYTF
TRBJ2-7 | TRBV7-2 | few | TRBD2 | TGTGCCAGCAGCTTAGGCCGGGGGGGTGGTGGGTACGAGCAGTACTTC | CASSLGRGGGGYEQYF
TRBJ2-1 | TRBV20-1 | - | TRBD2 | TGCAGTGCTAGATTACAAGGGACTAGCGGGATATCTGGCGGTGAGCAGTTCTTC | CSARLQGTSGISGGEQFF
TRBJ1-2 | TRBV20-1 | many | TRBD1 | TGCAGTGGGACAGGGGGCCATGGCTACACCTTC | CSGTGGHGYTF
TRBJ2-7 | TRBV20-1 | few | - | TGCAGTGCTAGCGGGGTCTCCTACGAGCAGTACTTC | CSASGVSYEQYF
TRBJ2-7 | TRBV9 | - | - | TGTGCCAGCAGCCCACCGCACTCCTACGAGCAGTACTTC | CASSPPHSYEQYF
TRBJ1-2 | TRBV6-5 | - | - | TGTGCCAGCACCCAAGACCTAGGTAGTCACTATGGCTACACCTTC | CASTQDLGSHYGYTF